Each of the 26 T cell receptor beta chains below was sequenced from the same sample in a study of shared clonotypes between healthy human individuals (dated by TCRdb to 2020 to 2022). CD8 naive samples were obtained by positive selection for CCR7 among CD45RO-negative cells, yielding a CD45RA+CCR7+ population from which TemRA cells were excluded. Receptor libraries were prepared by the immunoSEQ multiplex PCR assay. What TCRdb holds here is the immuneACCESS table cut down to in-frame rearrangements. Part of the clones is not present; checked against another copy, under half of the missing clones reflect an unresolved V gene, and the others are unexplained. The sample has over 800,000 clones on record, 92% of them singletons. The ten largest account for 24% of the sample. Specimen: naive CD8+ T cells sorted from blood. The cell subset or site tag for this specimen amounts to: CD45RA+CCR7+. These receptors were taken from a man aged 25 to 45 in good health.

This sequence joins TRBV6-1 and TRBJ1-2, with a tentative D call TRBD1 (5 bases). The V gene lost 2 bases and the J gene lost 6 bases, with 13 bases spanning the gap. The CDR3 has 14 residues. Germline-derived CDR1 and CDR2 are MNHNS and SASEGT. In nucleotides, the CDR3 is TGTGCCAGCAGTGAAATAGGGGCCGGCCATGGCTACACCTTC. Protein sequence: CASSEIGAGHGYTF.

Here the CDR3 reads CASEGGRTGGFFNEKLFF. The CDR3 DNA is TGTGCCAGCGAGGGAGGGCGGACAGGGGGTTTTTTTAATGAAAAACTGTTTTTT. V and J are TRBV21-1 and TRBJ1-4; the table's D call of TRBD1 was not tested on the DNA. TRBV21-1 is noted as a pseudogene. The CDR3 spans 18 residues.

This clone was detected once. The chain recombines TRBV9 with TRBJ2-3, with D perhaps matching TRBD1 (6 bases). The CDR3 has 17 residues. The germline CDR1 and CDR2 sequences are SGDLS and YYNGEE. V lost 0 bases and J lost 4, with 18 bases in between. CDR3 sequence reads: CASSVDRTAGAADTQYF. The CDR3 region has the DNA TGTGCCAGCAGCGTAGATAGGACGGCAGGGGCTGCAGATACGCAGTATTTT.

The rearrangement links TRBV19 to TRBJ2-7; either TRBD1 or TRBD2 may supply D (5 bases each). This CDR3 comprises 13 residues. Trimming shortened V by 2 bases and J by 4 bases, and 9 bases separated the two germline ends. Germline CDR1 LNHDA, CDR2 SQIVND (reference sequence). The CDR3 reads CASSISGPYEQYF. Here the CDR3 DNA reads TGTGCCAGTAGTATATCGGGACCTTACGAGCAGTACTTC.

The CDR3 loop reads CASSLLAGYEQYF. The DNA of the CDR3 is TGTGCCAGCAGTTTACTAGCGGGCTACGAGCAGTACTTC. This chain uses TRBV6-5 with TRBJ2-7; TRBD2 agrees at 9 bases. V trimming: 4 bases; J trimming: 3 bases; junction bases outside the gene matches: 1. The CDR3 has 13 residues. Per the germline V gene, CDR1 is MNHEY and CDR2 is SVGAGI.

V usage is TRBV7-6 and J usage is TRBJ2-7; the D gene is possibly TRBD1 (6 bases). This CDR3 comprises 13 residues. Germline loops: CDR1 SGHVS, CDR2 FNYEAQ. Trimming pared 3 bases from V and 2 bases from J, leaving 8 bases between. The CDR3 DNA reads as TGTGCCAGCAGCTTGGACAGCCCCTACGAGCAGTACTTC. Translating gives CASSLDSPYEQYF.

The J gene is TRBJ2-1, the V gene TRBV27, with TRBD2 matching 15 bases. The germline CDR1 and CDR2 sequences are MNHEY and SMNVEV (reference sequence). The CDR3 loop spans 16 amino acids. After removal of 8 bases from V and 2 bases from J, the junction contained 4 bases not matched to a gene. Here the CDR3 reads CASWTSGRAPYNEQFF. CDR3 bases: TGTGCCAGCTGGACTAGCGGGAGGGCCCCCTACAATGAGCAGTTCTTC.

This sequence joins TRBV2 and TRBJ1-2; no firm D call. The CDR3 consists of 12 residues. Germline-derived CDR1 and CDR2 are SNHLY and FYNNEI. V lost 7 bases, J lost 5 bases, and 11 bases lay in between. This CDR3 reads CASKGSSYGYTF. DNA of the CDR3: TGTGCCAGCAAGGGCAGCTCATATGGCTACACCTTC.

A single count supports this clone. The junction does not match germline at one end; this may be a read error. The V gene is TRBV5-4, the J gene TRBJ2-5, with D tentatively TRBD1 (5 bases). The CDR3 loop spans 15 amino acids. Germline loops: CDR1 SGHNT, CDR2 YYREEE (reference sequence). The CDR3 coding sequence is TGTGCCAGCAGCCCAAACCTAGGGGAAGGAGAGACCCGGTACTTC. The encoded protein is CASSPNLGEGETRYF. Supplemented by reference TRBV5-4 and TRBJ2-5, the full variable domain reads ETGVTQSPTHLIKTRGQQVTLRCSSQSGHNTVSWYQQALGQGPQFIFQYYREEENGRGNFPPRFSGLQFPNYSSELNVNALELDDSALYLCASSPNLGEGETRYFGPGTRLLVL.

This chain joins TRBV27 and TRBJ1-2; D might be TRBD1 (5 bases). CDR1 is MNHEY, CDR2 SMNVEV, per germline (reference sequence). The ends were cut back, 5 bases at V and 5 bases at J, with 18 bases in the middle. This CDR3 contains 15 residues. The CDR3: CASSGVGQGGYGYTF. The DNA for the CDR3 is TGTGCCAGCAGTGGTGTAGGGCAGGGAGGGTATGGCTACACCTTC.

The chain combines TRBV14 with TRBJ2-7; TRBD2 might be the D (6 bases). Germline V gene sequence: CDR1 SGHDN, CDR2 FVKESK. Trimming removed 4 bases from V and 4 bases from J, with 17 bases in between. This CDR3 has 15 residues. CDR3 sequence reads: CASSPPGEGIYEQYF. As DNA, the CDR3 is TGTGCCAGCAGCCCCCCGGGGGAAGGGATTTACGAGCAGTACTTC. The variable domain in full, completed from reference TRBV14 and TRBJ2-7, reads EAGVTQFPSHSVIEKGQTVTLRCDPISGHDNLYWYRRVMGKEIKFLLHFVKESKQDESGMPNNRFLAERTGGTYSTLKVQPAELEDSGVYFCASSPPGEGIYEQYFGPGTRLTVT.

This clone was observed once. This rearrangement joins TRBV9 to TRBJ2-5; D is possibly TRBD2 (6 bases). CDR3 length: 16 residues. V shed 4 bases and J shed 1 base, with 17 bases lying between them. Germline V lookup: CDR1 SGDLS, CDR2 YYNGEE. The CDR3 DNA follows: TGTGCCAGCAGCCCATGGACGGCGGGATCCCAAGAGACCCAGTACTTC. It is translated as CASSPWTAGSQETQYF.

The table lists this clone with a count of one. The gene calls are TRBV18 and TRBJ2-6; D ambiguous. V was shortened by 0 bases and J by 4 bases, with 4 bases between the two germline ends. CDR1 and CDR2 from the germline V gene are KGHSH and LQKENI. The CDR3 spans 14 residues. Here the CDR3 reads CASSPPLGANVLTF. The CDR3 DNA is TGTGCCAGCTCACCACCGCTCGGGGCCAACGTCCTGACTTTC. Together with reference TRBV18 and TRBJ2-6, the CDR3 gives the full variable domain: NAGVMQNPRHLVRRRGQEARLRCSPMKGHSHVYWYRQLPEEGLKFMVYLQKENIIDESGMPKERFSAEFPKEGPSILRIQQVVRGDSAAYFCASSPPLGANVLTFGAGSRLTVL.

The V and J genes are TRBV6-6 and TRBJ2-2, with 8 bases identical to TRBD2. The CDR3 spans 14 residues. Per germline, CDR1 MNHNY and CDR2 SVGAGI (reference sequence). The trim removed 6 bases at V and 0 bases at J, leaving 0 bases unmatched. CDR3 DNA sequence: TGTGCCAGCAGAGCGGGAGCGAACACCGGGGAGCTGTTTTTT. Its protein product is CASRAGANTGELFF.

Here the CDR3 reads CATSRSRRTSGNTIYF. In nucleotides, the CDR3 is TGTGCCACCAGCAGGTCGAGGCGGACCTCTGGAAACACCATATATTTT. The chain carries TRBV15 and TRBJ1-3, with D uncertain. This CDR3 is 16 amino acids long. Trimming removed 3 bases from V and 0 bases from J, with 12 bases in between. Germline V CDR1 and CDR2: LNHNV, YYDKDF (reference sequence).

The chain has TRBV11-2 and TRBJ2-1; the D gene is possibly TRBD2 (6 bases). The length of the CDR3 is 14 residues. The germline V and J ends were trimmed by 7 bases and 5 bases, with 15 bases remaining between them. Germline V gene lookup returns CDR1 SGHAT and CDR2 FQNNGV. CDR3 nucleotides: TGTGCCAGCACATTACGGGAGAGCCACAATGAGCAGTTCTTC. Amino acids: CASTLRESHNEQFF. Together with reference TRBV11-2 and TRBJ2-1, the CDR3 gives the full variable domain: EAGVAQSPRYKIIEKRQSVAFWCNPISGHATLYWYQQILGQGPKLLIQFQNNGVVDDSQLPKDRFSAERLKGVDSTLKIQPAKLEDSAVYLCASTLRESHNEQFFGPGTRLTVL.

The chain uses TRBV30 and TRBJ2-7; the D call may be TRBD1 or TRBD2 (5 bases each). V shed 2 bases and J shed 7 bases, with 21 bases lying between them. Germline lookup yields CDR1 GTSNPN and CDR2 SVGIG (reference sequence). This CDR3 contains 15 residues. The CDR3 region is CAWSHVPGPLGEQYF. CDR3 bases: TGTGCCTGGAGTCACGTCCCGGGACCCCTGGGAGAGCAGTACTTC.

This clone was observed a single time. This chain's CDR3 is CASSLTRGPSEETQYF. The DNA for the CDR3 is TGTGCCAGCAGCTTAACCAGGGGGCCGTCTGAAGAGACCCAGTACTTC. The genes are TRBV7-9 and TRBJ2-5; 8 nucleotides agree with TRBD1. This CDR3 spans 16 amino acids. Trimming at V came to 2 bases and at J to 3 bases, leaving 8 bases not matched to a gene. CDR1 SEHNR and CDR2 FQNEAQ come from the germline V gene (reference sequence).

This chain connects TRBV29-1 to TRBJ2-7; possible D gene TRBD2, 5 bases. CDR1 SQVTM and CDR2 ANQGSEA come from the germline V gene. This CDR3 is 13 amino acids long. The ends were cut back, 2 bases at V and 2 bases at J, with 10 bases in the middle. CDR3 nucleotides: TGCAGCGTTGAAAGTGAGAGGGCCTACGAGCAGTACTTC. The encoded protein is CSVESERAYEQYF.

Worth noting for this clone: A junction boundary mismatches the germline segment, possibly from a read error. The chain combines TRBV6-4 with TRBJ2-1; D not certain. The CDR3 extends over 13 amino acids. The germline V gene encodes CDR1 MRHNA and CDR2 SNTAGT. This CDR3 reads CASSDWPYSEQFF. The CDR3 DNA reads TGTGCCAGCAGTGACTGGCCCTACAGTGAGCAGTTCTTC.

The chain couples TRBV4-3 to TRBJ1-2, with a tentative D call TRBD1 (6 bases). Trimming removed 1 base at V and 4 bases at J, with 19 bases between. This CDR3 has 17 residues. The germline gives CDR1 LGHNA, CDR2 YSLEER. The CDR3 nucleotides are TGCGCCAGCAGCCAAGCCCAGTATCCGGGGGGGGCCTATGGCTACACCTTC. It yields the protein CASSQAQYPGGAYGYTF.

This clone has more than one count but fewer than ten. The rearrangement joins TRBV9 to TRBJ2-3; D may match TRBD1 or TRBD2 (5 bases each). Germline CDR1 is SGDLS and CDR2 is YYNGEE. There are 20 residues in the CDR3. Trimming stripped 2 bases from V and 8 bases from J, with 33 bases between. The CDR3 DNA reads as TGTGCCAGCAGCGTTAACTTAGGGAGTGCTAGAAGGGGAGATTTGGCTACGCAGTATTTT. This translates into CASSVNLGSARRGDLATQYF.

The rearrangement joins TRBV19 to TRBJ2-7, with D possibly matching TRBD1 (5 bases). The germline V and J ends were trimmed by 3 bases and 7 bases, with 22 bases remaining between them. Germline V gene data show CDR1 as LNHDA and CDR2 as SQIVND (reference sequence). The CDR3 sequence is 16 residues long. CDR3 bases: TGTGCCAGTAGTATTGGGGCCGGAGAACGTACGAGAGAGCAGTACTTC. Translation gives CASSIGAGERTREQYF.

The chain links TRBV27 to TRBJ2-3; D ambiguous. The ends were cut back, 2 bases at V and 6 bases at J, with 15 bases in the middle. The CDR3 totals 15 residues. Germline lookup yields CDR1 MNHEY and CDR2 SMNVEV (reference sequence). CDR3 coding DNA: TGTGCCAGCAGTTTACAGGTCGCTATAATGGATACGCAGTATTTT. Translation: CASSLQVAIMDTQYF.

The CDR3 protein is CARRPAWRVSYEQYF. The DNA of the CDR3 is TGTGCCAGAAGACCGGCCTGGCGCGTCTCCTACGAGCAGTACTTC. The V and J genes are TRBV5-3 and TRBJ2-7; the D is unclear. TRBV5-3 is identified as an open reading frame with a role that is uncertain. CDR3 size: 15 residues. Trimming removed 5 bases from V and 0 bases from J, with 15 bases in between.

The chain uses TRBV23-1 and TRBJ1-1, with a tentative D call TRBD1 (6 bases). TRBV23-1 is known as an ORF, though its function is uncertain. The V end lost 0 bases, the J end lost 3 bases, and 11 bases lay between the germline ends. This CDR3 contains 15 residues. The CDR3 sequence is CASSQSEEGDTEAFF. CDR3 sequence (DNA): TGCGCCAGCAGTCAATCGGAGGAGGGGGACACTGAAGCTTTCTTT.